This section outlines one T cell receptor beta chain sequence together with its context. Measured with immunoSEQ multiplex PCR; TCRdb has only the in-frame clones, and not every one. The sample carries 360,000 or so clones, roughly nine tenths recorded once. These data come from a study of blood T cell repertoires in COVID-19. Study-wide background: PBMCs, B-cell-depleted T cells, or T cells were the source of the cDNA or gDNA that made up the material.

Residents of about two dozen US areas, aged roughly 18 to 89 years, made up the participants. From germline, CDR1 is MNHNY and CDR2 SVGAGI (reference sequence). The CDR3 contains 13 residues. V lost 4 bases and J 4 bases, leaving 8 bases between the germline ends. The sequencing input was PBMCs or T cells enriched from blood (not recorded which). The chain carries TRBV6-6 and TRBJ1-5; TRBD1 might be the D (6 bases). The sequence was obtained from a woman aged 25 to 45 who had recovered from COVID-19. The CDR3 DNA follows: TGTGCCAGCAGTTGGGACATTAATCAGCCCCAGCATTTT. It codes for CASSWDINQPQHF.